A selection of T cell receptor beta chains follows, all from one sample in a study of T cell repertoires in cytomegalovirus infection. TCRdb independently ran MiXCR on the reads; one entry per CDR3 protein. The table has around 770,000 distinct CDR3 sequences, just under 30% seen once. For these TCRs, the target antigens are not known. The sample in question was cultured CD8+ T cells from PBMCs, obtained from culture after CMV antigen stimulation. These TCRs come from a human donor in good health (CMV status not recorded). Some clones in this sample may be carry-over from other donors' samples. CDR3s include the opening cysteine and the closing phenylalanine or tryptophan. Size values are once, few and many counts, or a class for expanded clones, and some rows have none.

few,TRBJ2-5,TRBV6-5,CASSYRDLEETQYF
few,TRBJ1-3,TRBV19,CASRKTGAGNTIYF
-,TRBJ1-2,TRBV28,CASWWDYGYTF
-,TRBJ1-2,TRBV6-1,CASSAPGQGTDGYTF
-,TRBJ2-1,TRBV4-1,CASSQEPTDYNEQFF
few,TRBJ2-5,TRBV29-1,CSVEKRAEQETQYF
-,TRBJ2-1,TRBV25-1,CASSPPRGRVNEQFF
few,TRBJ1-5,TRBV6-1,CASSPTEVQHF
few,TRBJ2-3,TRBV6-1,CASSDQGRGSDTQYF
few,TRBJ2-1,TRBV7-2,CASSLGVWRGGSYNEQFF
-,TRBJ2-1,TRBV7-3,CASSSRKDVQFF
-,TRBJ2-1,TRBV11-3,CASSLRKETSDSYNEQFF
-,TRBJ1-2,TRBV4-1,CASSQALRNYGYTF
once,TRBJ1-3,TRBV7-9,CASSSPETGGLPGNTIYF
many,TRBJ1-4,TRBV7-9,CASSSTGTTNEKLFF
few,TRBJ2-5,TRBV12-3/TRBV12-4,CASSVLAAQETQYF
many,TRBJ2-1,TRBV7-8,CASSSTDPLQGAQQFF
many,TRBJ2-3,TRBV7-2,CASSQGTFSATDTQYF
few,TRBJ2-3,TRBV6-2/TRBV6-3,CASIGGALWSVTDTQYF
-,TRBJ2-1,TRBV20-1,CSAREPPRAVRGIPYNEQFF
few,TRBJ2-3,TRBV14,CASSSKGRGLPDTQYF
-,TRBJ1-5,TRBV6-9,CASSWDRGRVNSNQPQHF
few,TRBJ1-3,TRBV7-8,CASGRAGRDTIYF
-,TRBJ2-7,TRBV29-1,CSGGTDENYEQYF
-,TRBJ2-2,TRBV4-3,CASSQGGASGGNSVDTGELFF
few,TRBJ1-2,TRBV29-1,CSVTLQPRDGYTF
few,TRBJ2-1,TRBV20-1,CSARASDYNEQFF
few,TRBJ2-5,TRBV19,CASSVGEETQYF
-,TRBJ1-5,TRBV7-9,CASSQDKQPQHF
-,TRBJ1-1,TRBV5-1,CASSLEQTGENTEAFF
-,TRBJ2-1,TRBV6-5,CASGWQEQFF
few,TRBJ1-2,TRBV7-9,CASSLEQANYGYTF
many,TRBJ2-1,TRBV7-2,CASSLDRVDEQFF
-,TRBJ1-5,TRBV27,CASSLGPPGGDLPQHF
-,TRBJ2-1,TRBV12-5,CASGGSGGPNEQFF
-,TRBJ2-7,TRBV29-1,CSVEDGTSGGEQYF
-,TRBJ2-2,TRBV24-1,CATSDSPPGELFF
few,TRBJ2-4,TRBV6-1,CASTELKNIQYF
many,TRBJ2-7,TRBV7-8,CASSPGFLEQYF
-,TRBJ1-1,TRBV2,CASSEARKNTEAFF
few,TRBJ2-7,TRBV27,CASSLSPGDPYEQYF
-,TRBJ2-7,TRBV5-1,CASSLADRYPSYEQYF
-,TRBJ1-1,TRBV7-4,CASSLVGRGSEAFF
-,TRBJ1-5,TRBV6-6,CASWQQGGEYSNQPQHF
-,TRBJ2-3,TRBV12-3/TRBV12-4,CASSPGLAGLLSTDTQYF
-,TRBJ1-4,TRBV25-1,CASTGETNEKLFF
-,TRBJ2-1,TRBV12-3/TRBV12-4,CASSGQGYNEQFF
-,TRBJ2-1,TRBV7-6,CASNSGTGSDLGEQFF
many,TRBJ2-5,TRBV7-2,CASIAGEQETQYF
few,TRBJ1-2,TRBV2,CASRRDGVRNYGYTF
-,TRBJ1-2,TRBV19,CASSIAHGQGSGYTF
-,TRBJ2-7,TRBV19,CASSIDDRRYEQYF
-,TRBJ2-3,TRBV5-1,CASSTGQSTDTQYF
many,TRBJ1-1,TRBV4-1,CASSQGRAEAFF